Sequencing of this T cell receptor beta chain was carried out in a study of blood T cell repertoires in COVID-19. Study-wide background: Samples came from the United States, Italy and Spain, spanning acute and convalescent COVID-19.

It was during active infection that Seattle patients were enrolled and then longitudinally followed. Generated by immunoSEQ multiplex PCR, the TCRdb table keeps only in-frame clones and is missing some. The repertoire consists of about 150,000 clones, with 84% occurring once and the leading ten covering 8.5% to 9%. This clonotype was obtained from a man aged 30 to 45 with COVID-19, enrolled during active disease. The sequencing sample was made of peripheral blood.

This CDR3 reads CASSLGQPFSNIQYF. The DNA of the CDR3 is TGTGCCAGCAGTTTAGGACAGCCGTTTTCAAACATTCAGTACTTC. The V gene is TRBV27, the J gene TRBJ2-4; a possible D gene is TRBD1 (6 bases). Germline V gives CDR1 MNHEY, CDR2 SMNVEV (reference sequence). V lost 2 bases and J 6 bases, leaving 14 bases between the germline ends. This CDR3 contains 15 residues.